The 8 T cell receptor beta chains below all came from one sample that was sequenced in a study of blood T cells in healthy people across ages. With a J-beta primer mix and a sample-barcoded 5' primer, a second PCR ran about 7 to 12 cycles. A single record per CDR3 protein comes from TCRdb applying MiXCR to the 5' RACE reads. The sample contains fewer than 800,000 distinct CDR3 sequences, approximately 25% of which appear only once. This sample was shared with a second study, whose subject was T cells of mothers and their children.

The sample consisted of blood. The receptors here all came from a boy aged 5-17 years in good health.

The chain employs TRBV6-6 and TRBJ2-5; D remains ambiguous. Trimming took 0 bases from V and 2 from J, leaving 7 bases between them. The CDR3 is made up of 14 amino acids. From germline, CDR1 is MNHNY and CDR2 SVGAGI (reference sequence). Written as DNA, the CDR3 is TGTGCCAGCAGTTACTCTCGGTCGCAAGAGACCCAGTACTTC. It translates to CASSYSRSQETQYF.

The chain is built from TRBV11-2 and TRBJ2-7; D not resolved. CDR1 SGHAT and CDR2 FQNNGV come from the germline V gene. Trimming took off 3 bases at V and 2 bases at J, with 14 bases between the two ends. The CDR3 sequence is 15 residues long. Written as DNA, the CDR3 is TGTGCCAGCAGCTTTGGGCCCGGTGGGCCCTACGAGCAGTACTTC. Protein product: CASSFGPGGPYEQYF. The variable domain in full, completed from reference TRBV11-2 and TRBJ2-7, reads EAGVAQSPRYKIIEKRQSVAFWCNPISGHATLYWYQQILGQGPKLLIQFQNNGVVDDSQLPKDRFSAERLKGVDSTLKIQPAKLEDSAVYLCASSFGPGGPYEQYFGPGTRLTVT.

As concerns this clonotype: Relative to the germline gene, one junction end is altered; a read error may explain this. The rearrangement links TRBV28 to TRBJ2-5, with 9 bases fitting TRBD2. The CDR3 runs 17 residues. Germline CDR1 is MDHEN and CDR2 is SYDVKM. CDR3 amino acids: CASSLGSSGGPKETRYF. CDR3 bases: TGTGCCAGCAGTTTAGGGAGTAGCGGGGGACCAAAAGAGACCCGGTACTTC.

Here the CDR3 reads CASSQGTSVSQETQYF. The CDR3 region has the DNA TGTGCCAGCAGCCAGGGGACTAGCGTTTCCCAAGAGACCCAGTACTTC. This rearrangement joins TRBV7-3 to TRBJ2-5; 10 nucleotides match TRBD2. This CDR3 is built from 16 residues. Germline V gene sequence: CDR1 SGHTA, CDR2 FQGTGA. The V gene end was trimmed by 5 bases and the J gene end by 1 base; junction bases not matched to a gene: 7. Based on the CDR3 plus reference TRBV7-3 and TRBJ2-5, the full variable domain is GAGVSQTPSNKVTEKGKYVELRCDPISGHTALYWYRQSLGQGPEFLIYFQGTGAADDSGLPNDRFFAVRPEGSVSTLKIQRTERGDSAVYLCASSQGTSVSQETQYFGPGTRLLVL.

This clonotype turned up a few times. The V gene is TRBV24-1, the J gene TRBJ1-2; D is uncertain. The CDR3 spans 15 residues. CDR1 and CDR2 (germline): KGHDR, SFDVKD. The V and J ends lost 0 bases and 4 bases respectively, with 11 bases between them. CDR3 residues: CATSDLQGRSYGYTF. As DNA, the CDR3 is TGTGCCACCAGTGATTTGCAAGGCAGGTCCTATGGCTACACCTTC.

In this sample, this clonotype turned up a few times. The chain employs TRBV5-5 and TRBJ2-5; D is perhaps TRBD2 (7 bases). The last part of the DNA fits TRBJ2-1 better; the J call may be wrong. This CDR3 is built from 15 residues. Per the germline V gene, CDR1 is SGHKS and CDR2 is YYEKEE (reference sequence). The CDR3 sequence: CASGPGGGGYNEQFF. The CDR3 DNA sequence: TGTGCCAGCGGCCCTGGAGGGGGAGGGTACAATGAGCAGTTCTTC.

This clonotype was counted between two and nine times. The chain has TRBV3-1 and TRBJ1-1, with 10 bases fitting TRBD1. V dropped 4 bases and J dropped 5; count of bases not matched to a gene: 7. Germline V gene sequence: CDR1 LGHDT, CDR2 YNNKEL (reference sequence). This CDR3 is 15 amino acids long. DNA of the CDR3: TGTGCCAGCAGCCTCAGGACAGGGGGGGGTACTGAAGCTTTCTTT. Translating gives CASSLRTGGGTEAFF.

The chain is built from TRBV20-1 and TRBJ2-1; possible D gene TRBD2, 5 bases. Trimming cost V 0 bases and J 8 bases, with 8 bases left between them. The CDR3 runs to 12 residues. The germline CDR1 and CDR2 sequences are DFQATT and SNEGSKA (reference sequence). CDR3 loop: CSARDSGYEQFF. The DNA for the CDR3 is TGCAGTGCTAGAGATTCGGGGTATGAGCAGTTCTTC.